A single sample gave rise to the 25 T cell receptor beta chains below, sequenced in a study of CD8+ T cells in alopecia areata. Sequencing relied on a cDNA template that was reverse transcribed from extracted RNA. Sequencing used immunoSEQ multiplex PCR; TCRdb keeps in-frame clones, though not all of them. The data contain 200,000 to 250,000 clones, 67% of them singletons. The specimen comprised CD4+ T cells sorted from blood, sampled at week 0. All receptors come from a human donor with alopecia areata.

The V and J genes are TRBV7-2 and TRBJ1-5; unclear D gene. Trimming took 5 bases from V and 7 from J, leaving 12 bases between them. The CDR3 sequence is 13 residues long. From germline, CDR1 is SGHTA and CDR2 FQGNSA. CDR3 protein: CASSPRGRQPQHF. The DNA of the CDR3 is TGTGCCAGCAGCCCCCGCGGCCGGCAGCCCCAGCATTTT.

This chain joins TRBV18 and TRBJ2-1, with 8 bases that match TRBD2. This CDR3 region has 16 residues. J lost 2 bases, V lost 6 bases, and 9 bases had no gene match. Germline CDR1 reads KGHSH; CDR2 reads LQKENI. CDR3 nucleotide sequence: TGTGCCAGCTCCCAAGCGGGGGAAGTCGCCTACAATGAGCAGTTCTTC. It is translated as CASSQAGEVAYNEQFF. The complete variable domain, with remaining parts taken from reference TRBV18 and TRBJ2-1, reads NAGVMQNPRHLVRRRGQEARLRCSPMKGHSHVYWYRQLPEEGLKFMVYLQKENIIDESGMPKERFSAEFPKEGPSILRIQQVVRGDSAAYFCASSQAGEVAYNEQFFGPGTRLTVL.

The V call is TRBV5-1, the J call TRBJ2-7, with D perhaps given as TRBD1 or TRBD2 (5 bases each). The CDR3 has 15 residues. Trimming cost V 4 bases and J 7 bases, with 21 bases left between them. CDR1 is SGHRS, CDR2 YFSETQ, per germline. The chain's CDR3 is CASSHARDPSREQYF. DNA for the CDR3: TGCGCCAGCAGCCACGCCAGGGACCCCTCCCGAGAGCAGTACTTC.

The chain combines TRBV7-3 with TRBJ2-1, with 7 bases lining up with TRBD1. Germline CDR1 is SGHTA and CDR2 is FQGTGA. This CDR3 is 17 amino acids long. The trim removed 1 base at V and 0 bases at J, leaving 6 bases unmatched. The CDR3: CASSLREQGSSYNEQFF. Here the CDR3 DNA reads TGTGCCAGCAGCTTAAGGGAACAGGGGAGCTCCTACAATGAGCAGTTCTTC.

The V and J genes are TRBV6-1 and TRBJ1-5; D gene uncertain. Germline lookup yields CDR1 MNHNS and CDR2 SASEGT. Trimming removed 4 bases from V and 9 bases from J, with 13 bases in between. This CDR3 has 13 amino acids. CDR3 nucleotides: TGTGCCAGCAGTGTCCCCTCCGGTACGCCCCAGCATTTT. Its protein is CASSVPSGTPQHF.

The rearrangement uses TRBV15 and TRBJ2-1, with a tentative D call TRBD2 (6 bases). This CDR3 comprises 16 residues. CDR1 is LNHNV and CDR2 is YYDKDF in the germline V gene (reference sequence). Trimming took 1 base from V and 9 from J, leaving 19 bases between them. The CDR3 loop is CATSRGILANSFEQFF. CDR3 sequence (DNA): TGTGCCACCAGCAGAGGGATTCTAGCGAATAGTTTTGAGCAGTTCTTC.

The CDR3 sequence is CAWMGLTYEQYF. CDR3 DNA: TGTGCCTGGATGGGCCTCACCTACGAGCAGTACTTC. V usage is TRBV30 and J usage is TRBJ2-7; no clear D gene. The germline gives CDR1 GTSNPN, CDR2 SVGIG (reference sequence). The CDR3 totals 12 residues. The ends were cut back, 4 bases at V and 2 bases at J, with 9 bases in the middle.

This clone has just a few counts. This chain uses TRBV7-2 with TRBJ2-7; D is perhaps TRBD1 (5 bases). Germline loops: CDR1 SGHTA, CDR2 FQGNSA. Trimming removed 3 bases at V and 2 bases at J, with 11 bases between. The CDR3 length is 14 residues. The CDR3 bases are TGTGCCAGCAGCTTTATCGGACAAGCCTACGAGCAGTACTTC. Translating it yields CASSFIGQAYEQYF. Together with reference TRBV7-2 and TRBJ2-7, the CDR3 gives the full variable domain: GAGVSQSPSNKVTEKGKDVELRCDPISGHTALYWYRQSLGQGLEFLIYFQGNSAPDKSGLPSDRFSAERTGGSVSTLTIQRTQQEDSAVYLCASSFIGQAYEQYFGPGTRLTVT.

The rearrangement links TRBV6-5 to TRBJ2-5; no clear D gene. The ends were cut back, 0 bases at V and 5 bases at J, with 4 bases in the middle. The CDR3 is 12 residues long. Germline CDR1 and CDR2: MNHEY and SVGAGI. The CDR3 DNA reads as TGTGCCAGCAGTTACTCGATGGAGACCCAGTACTTC. Translation: CASSYSMETQYF.

This chain links TRBV6-1 with TRBJ2-1, with 7 bases identical to TRBD1. The V gene's germline CDR1 is MNHNS and CDR2 SASEGT. The V and J ends lost 4 bases and 4 bases, in that order; junction bases with no gene match: 4. This CDR3 region has 14 residues. The chain's CDR3 is CASSGQGVYNEQFF. As DNA, the CDR3 is TGTGCCAGCAGTGGACAGGGCGTGTACAATGAGCAGTTCTTC.

The chain has TRBV25-1 and TRBJ2-1; TRBD2 matches at 7 bases. The CDR3 is 16 residues long. Germline trimming cut 3 bases from V and 7 bases from J; bases unmatched to any gene: 12. Germline V gene sequence: CDR1 MGHDK, CDR2 SYGVNS. In DNA form, the CDR3 reads TGTGCCAGCAGTGAGGAACTAGCGCAGGGATGGAATGAGCAGTTCTTC. Protein sequence: CASSEELAQGWNEQFF.

This clone was picked up a small number of times. The chain couples TRBV29-1 to TRBJ1-5; D not certain. CDR1 and CDR2 (germline): SQVTM, ANQGSEA. V was cut by 4 bases and J by 7 bases, with 11 bases left in between. The CDR3 is 12 residues long. The CDR3 region is CSVAEGGQPQHF. CDR3 in DNA: TGCAGCGTTGCAGAGGGAGGGCAGCCCCAGCATTTT.

The rearrangement joins TRBV5-1 to TRBJ1-2; D is perhaps TRBD1 (5 bases). Germline V gene data show CDR1 as SGHRS and CDR2 as YFSETQ. The CDR3 is 15 residues long. Trimming took 6 bases from V and 4 from J, leaving 19 bases between them. The CDR3 is CASNGGDEWSYGYTF. The CDR3 DNA reads as TGCGCCAGCAACGGGGGAGATGAATGGAGCTATGGCTACACCTTC. Using reference TRBV5-1 and TRBJ1-2 for the parts outside the CDR3, the full variable domain is KAGVTQTPRYLIKTRGQQVTLSCSPISGHRSVSWYQQTPGQGLQFLFEYFSETQRNKGNFPGRFSGRQFSNSRSEMNVSTLELGDSALYLCASNGGDEWSYGYTFGSGTRLTVV.

This clone was recorded a few times. This chain joins TRBV27 and TRBJ1-4, with TRBD1 matching over 7 bases. This CDR3 has 14 amino acids. The germline V gene encodes CDR1 MNHEY and CDR2 SMNVEV (reference sequence). V lost 7 bases and J lost 2; bases outside the gene matches: 4. The CDR3 sequence is CASNRGGTNEKLFF. The CDR3 DNA follows: TGTGCCAGCAACAGGGGAGGGACTAATGAAAAACTGTTTTTT.

The rearrangement links TRBV15 to TRBJ2-7; weak D call: TRBD1 (5 bases). Trimming took 0 bases from V and 6 from J, leaving 9 bases between them. CDR3 size: 13 residues. From germline, CDR1 is LNHNV and CDR2 YYDKDF (reference sequence). This chain's CDR3 is CATSRDFGAEQYF. The CDR3 DNA is TGTGCCACCAGCAGAGATTTTGGGGCCGAGCAGTACTTC.

This clone has just a few counts. The V and J genes are TRBV25-1 and TRBJ1-1; D call uncertain. Germline V gives CDR1 MGHDK, CDR2 SYGVNS. This CDR3 has 13 residues. Between the trimmed V and J ends, which lost 4 bases and 0 bases, there was a span of 6 bases. In DNA, the CDR3 is TGTGCCAGCAGTGCGTACATGAACACTGAAGCTTTCTTT. Translation gives CASSAYMNTEAFF.

This chain links TRBV29-1 with TRBJ2-5, with D unclear. The V end lost 6 bases, the J end lost 2 bases, and 10 bases lay between the germline ends. CDR1 is SQVTM and CDR2 is ANQGSEA in the germline V gene. The CDR3 loop spans 12 amino acids. The chain's CDR3 is CSVPFWQETQYF. CDR3 bases: TGCAGCGTCCCTTTTTGGCAAGAGACCCAGTACTTC.

The chain has TRBV4-1 and TRBJ1-1, with 7 bases fitting TRBD1. Trimming took 4 bases from V and 3 from J; bases not matched to a gene: 2. Looked up from germline, CDR1 is MGHRA and CDR2 is YSYEKL. The CDR3 has 13 amino acids. CDR3 bases: TGCGCCAGCAGCCCAGGGGGGGACACTGAAGCTTTCTTT. It specifies CASSPGGDTEAFF.

This rearrangement joins TRBV7-3 to TRBJ2-4, with D uncertain. V shed 5 bases and J shed 0 bases, with 11 bases lying between them. Germline V gene lookup returns CDR1 SGHTA and CDR2 FQGTGA. This CDR3 has 15 amino acids. The CDR3 is CASSAPRGAKNIQYF. The CDR3 DNA is TGTGCCAGCAGCGCGCCTCGTGGAGCCAAAAACATTCAGTACTTC.

V gene TRBV15 combines with J gene TRBJ2-7; D unclear. CDR3 size: 11 residues. The germline V gene has CDR1 LNHNV and CDR2 YYDKDF (reference sequence). V was cut by 4 bases and J by 4 bases, with 5 bases left in between. CDR3 sequence reads: CATSNNYEQYF. The CDR3 region has the DNA TGTGCCACCAGCAACAATTACGAGCAGTACTTC.

This chain connects TRBV9 to TRBJ2-6; D is undetermined. CDR3 size: 16 residues. Trimming stripped 0 bases from V and 0 bases from J, with 7 bases between. Germline lookup yields CDR1 SGDLS and CDR2 YYNGEE. In nucleotides, the CDR3 is TGTGCCAGCAGCGTAGAACCGAGCTCTGGGGCCAACGTCCTGACTTTC. Protein sequence: CASSVEPSSGANVLTF.

This clone showed up just a few times. Here the CDR3 reads CASSFRQPASQNTIYF. DNA of the CDR3: TGTGCCAGCAGCTTCAGACAGCCTGCTTCACAAAACACCATATATTTT. The V gene is TRBV7-9, the J gene TRBJ1-3; perhaps TRBD1 as D (5 bases). With 3 bases removed from V and 6 bases from J, the gap between germline ends came to 18 bases. Germline lookup yields CDR1 SEHNR and CDR2 FQNEAQ (reference sequence). The CDR3 has 16 amino acids.

This clone was observed a few times. The chain carries TRBV11-2 and TRBJ2-7, with TRBD1 identical over 7 bases. The V and J ends lost 4 bases and 2 bases, in that order; junction bases with no gene match: 8. This CDR3 is built from 15 residues. Germline CDR1 is SGHAT and CDR2 is FQNNGV. This CDR3 reads CASSSDRARPYEQYF. As DNA, the CDR3 is TGTGCCAGCAGCTCCGACAGGGCTCGGCCCTACGAGCAGTACTTC.

The genes are TRBV30 and TRBJ1-6; perhaps TRBD1 as D (5 bases). Looked up from germline, CDR1 is GTSNPN and CDR2 is SVGIG (reference sequence). CDR3 length: 15 residues. The ends were cut back, 4 bases at V and 8 bases at J, with 18 bases in the middle. The CDR3 sequence: CAWKDSGTGDSPLHF. In nucleotides, the CDR3 is TGTGCCTGGAAGGATTCCGGGACGGGGGATTCACCCCTCCACTTT. Drawing the rest from reference TRBV30 and TRBJ1-6, the complete variable domain is SQTIHQWPATLVQPVGSPLSLECTVEGTSNPNLYWYRQAAGRGLQLLFYSVGIGQISSEVPQNLSASRPQDRQFILSSKKLLLSDSGFYLCAWKDSGTGDSPLHFGNGTRLTVT.

The rearrangement uses TRBV7-9 and TRBJ1-5, with D hard to call. Deletions cut 5 bases from V and 0 bases from J, with 8 bases between. CDR3 size: 14 residues. Germline CDR1 and CDR2: SEHNR and FQNEAQ (reference sequence). The CDR3 reads CASSATASNQPQHF. The CDR3 region has the DNA TGTGCCAGCAGCGCGACGGCTAGCAATCAGCCCCAGCATTTT.